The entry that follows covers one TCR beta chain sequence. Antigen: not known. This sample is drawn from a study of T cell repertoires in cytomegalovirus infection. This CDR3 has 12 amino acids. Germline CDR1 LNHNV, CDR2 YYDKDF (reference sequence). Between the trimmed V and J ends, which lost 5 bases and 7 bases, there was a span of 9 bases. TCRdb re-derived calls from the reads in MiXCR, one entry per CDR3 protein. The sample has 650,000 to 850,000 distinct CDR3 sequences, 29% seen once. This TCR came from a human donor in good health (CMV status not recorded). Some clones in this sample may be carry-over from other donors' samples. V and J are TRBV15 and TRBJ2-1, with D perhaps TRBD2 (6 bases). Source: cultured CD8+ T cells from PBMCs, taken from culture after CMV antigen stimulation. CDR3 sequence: CATSWRGNEQFF. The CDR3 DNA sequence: TGTGCCACCAGCTGGAGGGGTAATGAGCAGTTCTTC.